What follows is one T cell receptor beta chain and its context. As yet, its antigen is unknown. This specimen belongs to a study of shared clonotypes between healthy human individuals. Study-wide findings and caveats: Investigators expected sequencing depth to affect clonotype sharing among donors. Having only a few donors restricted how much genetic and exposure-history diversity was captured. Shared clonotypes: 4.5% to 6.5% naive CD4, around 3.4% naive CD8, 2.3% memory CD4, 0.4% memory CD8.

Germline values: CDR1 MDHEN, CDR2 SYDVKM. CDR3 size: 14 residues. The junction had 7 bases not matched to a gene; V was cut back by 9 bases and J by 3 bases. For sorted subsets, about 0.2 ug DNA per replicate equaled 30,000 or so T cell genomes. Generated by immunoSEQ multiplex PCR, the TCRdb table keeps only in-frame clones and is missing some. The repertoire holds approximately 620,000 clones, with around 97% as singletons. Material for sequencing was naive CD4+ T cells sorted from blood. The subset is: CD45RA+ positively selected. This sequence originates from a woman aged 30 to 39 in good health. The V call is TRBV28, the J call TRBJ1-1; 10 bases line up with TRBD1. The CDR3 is CASHRGQGDTEAFF. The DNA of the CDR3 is TGTGCCAGTCATCGCGGACAGGGGGACACTGAAGCTTTCTTT.